This T cell receptor (beta chain) was captured in a study of blood T cell repertoires in COVID-19. Study at large: Samples representing acute and convalescent COVID-19 were sourced from the United States, Italy and Spain.

J was trimmed by 8 bases and V by 7 bases; bases with no gene match: 13. The V gene's germline CDR1 is SEHNR and CDR2 FQNEAQ (reference sequence). This CDR3 is built from 15 residues. This clone has only a few counts. Produced via immunoSEQ multiplex PCR; TCRdb's table is partial and in-frame only. The table lists nearly 110,000 clones, 60% to 80% of them singletons, with about 0.85% in the top ten. The sequenced sample consisted of peripheral blood. The chain uses TRBV7-9 and TRBJ1-4, with 7 bases fitting TRBD1. The clonotype was recovered from a human donor with acute or convalescent COVID-19. The donor label of this sample is uncertain. CDR3 sequence reads: CASKKGAQAKEKLFF. DNA for the CDR3: TGTGCCAGCAAGAAGGGGGCGCAGGCGAAGGAAAAACTGTTTTTT.